This TCR beta chain was sequenced for a study of blood T cell repertoires in COVID-19. Clones were read by immunoSEQ multiplex PCR, and TCRdb kept only the in-frame ones, dropping some. The sample lists tens of thousands of clones; approximately 89% were seen once. With 3 bases clipped from V and 3 bases from J, the junction kept 9 bases outside the gene matches. The CDR3 is made up of 16 amino acids. CDR1 and CDR2 from the germline V gene are LGHNA and YSLEER. Input material: peripheral blood. This TCR was recovered from a human donor in a cohort sampled during active COVID-19. This sequence joins TRBV4-3 and TRBJ2-7; 9 bases are shared with TRBD1. The CDR3 is CASSQVPGQGGYEQYF. DNA of the CDR3: TGCGCCAGCAGCCAGGTCCCGGGACAGGGTGGCTACGAGCAGTACTTC.